Listed here are 3 T cell receptor beta chains from one sample, sequenced in a study of blood T cell repertoires in COVID-19. The assay was immunoSEQ multiplex PCR, and TCRdb's table has in-frame clones only and misses some. The sample includes roughly 150,000 clones, just under 80% of them seen just once. The specimen was peripheral blood. These receptors were taken from an elderly woman with acute or convalescent COVID-19.

The chain joins TRBV19 to TRBJ1-2, with 7 bases matching TRBD1. This CDR3 is 12 amino acids long. Germline values: CDR1 LNHDA, CDR2 SQIVND (reference sequence). V trimming: 4 bases; J trimming: 5 bases; junction bases outside the gene matches: 1. CDR3 bases: TGTGCCAGTAGTAAACAGGGGTATGGCTACACCTTC. It specifies CASSKQGYGYTF. The variable domain in full, completed from reference TRBV19 and TRBJ1-2, reads DGGITQSPKYLFRKEGQNVTLSCEQNLNHDAMYWYRQDPGQGLRLIYYSQIVNDFQKGDIAEGYSVSREKKESFPLTVTSAQKNPTAFYLCASSKQGYGYTFGSGTRLTVV.

The V gene is TRBV7-9, the J gene TRBJ2-1; 8 nucleotides match TRBD2. The CDR3 runs 12 residues. After removal of 5 bases from V and 9 bases from J, the junction contained 3 bases not matched to a gene. Germline lookup yields CDR1 SEHNR and CDR2 FQNEAQ (reference sequence). CDR3 DNA sequence: TGTGCCAGCAGCCCCGCGGGGGGTGAGCAGTTCTTC. Translated, it gives CASSPAGGEQFF.

The rearrangement joins TRBV11-1 to TRBJ2-1, with 9 bases identical to TRBD2. The ends lost 6 bases at V and 6 bases at J; junction bases unmatched: 3. CDR3 length: 13 residues. Germline CDR1 and CDR2: SGHAT and FQDESV (reference sequence). CDR3 residues: CASREGLANEQFF. The DNA for the CDR3 is TGTGCCAGCAGGGAGGGACTAGCCAATGAGCAGTTCTTC.